One and the same sample provided the 4 T cell receptor beta chains below, sequenced in a study of PD-L1 blockade in urothelial cancer. Time point given: peripheral blood 6 weeks after treatment start. Libraries were prepared by immunoSEQ multiplex PCR; TCRdb keeps only in-frame clonotypes and omits some of them. The sample lists approximately 110,000 clones, approximately 90% occurring once. The sequencing used PBMCs, collected around atezolizumab (anti-PD-L1) treatment. These receptors were taken from a man between 60 and 75 years old with urothelial cancer.

This rearrangement joins TRBV4-2 to TRBJ2-1; perhaps TRBD2 as D (5 bases). The CDR3 is 15 residues long. Trimming removed 0 bases from V and 0 bases from J, with 6 bases in between. From germline, CDR1 is LGHNA and CDR2 YNFKEQ. DNA for the CDR3: TGTGCCAGCAGCCAAGACCTAGCCTCCTACAATGAGCAGTTCTTC. It yields the protein CASSQDLASYNEQFF.

This chain links TRBV4-1 with TRBJ2-7; 8 nucleotides line up with TRBD1. With 5 bases clipped from V and 2 bases from J, the junction kept 2 bases outside the gene matches. CDR1 and CDR2 (germline): MGHRA, YSYEKL. The CDR3 is made up of 13 amino acids. The CDR3 sequence is CASSKDRAYEQYF. DNA of the CDR3: TGCGCCAGCAGCAAGGACAGGGCCTACGAGCAGTACTTC.

The V and J genes are TRBV5-8 and TRBJ2-3, with TRBD2 identical over 7 bases. Germline assignment: CDR1 SGHTS and CDR2 YDEGEE. V lost 0 bases to trimming and J lost 6 bases; unmatched junction nucleotides: 4. The CDR3 loop spans 14 amino acids. The CDR3: CASSLASSGDTQYF. In DNA, the CDR3 is TGTGCCAGCAGCTTGGCCAGTAGCGGGGATACGCAGTATTTT.

The J gene is TRBJ2-7, the V gene TRBV5-1; the match to TRBD2 covers 11 bases. CDR1 and CDR2 from the germline V gene are SGHRS and YFSETQ. This CDR3 contains 14 residues. The V and J ends lost 4 bases and 3 bases, in that order; junction bases with no gene match: 3. CDR3 in amino acids: CASSAGLADYEQYF. The CDR3 DNA reads as TGCGCCAGCAGCGCGGGACTAGCGGACTACGAGCAGTACTTC.